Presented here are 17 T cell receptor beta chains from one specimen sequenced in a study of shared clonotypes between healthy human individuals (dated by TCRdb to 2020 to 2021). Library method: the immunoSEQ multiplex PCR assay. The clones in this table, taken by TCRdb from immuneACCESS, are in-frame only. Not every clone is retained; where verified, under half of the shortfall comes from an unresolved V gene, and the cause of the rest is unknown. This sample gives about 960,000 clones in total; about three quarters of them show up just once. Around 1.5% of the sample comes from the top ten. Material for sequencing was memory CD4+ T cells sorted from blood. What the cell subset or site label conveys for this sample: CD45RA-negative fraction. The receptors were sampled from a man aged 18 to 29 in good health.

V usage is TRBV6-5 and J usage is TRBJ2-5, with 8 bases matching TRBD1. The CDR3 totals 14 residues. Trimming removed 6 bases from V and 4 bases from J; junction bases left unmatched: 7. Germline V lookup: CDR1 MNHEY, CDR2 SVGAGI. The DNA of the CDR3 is TGTGCCAGCAGGGGGGCAGGGGGCGTAGAGACCCAGTACTTC. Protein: CASRGAGGVETQYF.

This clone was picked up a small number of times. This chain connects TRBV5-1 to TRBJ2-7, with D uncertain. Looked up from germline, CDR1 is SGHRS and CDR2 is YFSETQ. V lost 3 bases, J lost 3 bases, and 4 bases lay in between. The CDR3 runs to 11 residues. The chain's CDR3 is CASSYNYEQYF. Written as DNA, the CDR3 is TGCGCCAGCAGCTACAACTACGAGCAGTACTTC.

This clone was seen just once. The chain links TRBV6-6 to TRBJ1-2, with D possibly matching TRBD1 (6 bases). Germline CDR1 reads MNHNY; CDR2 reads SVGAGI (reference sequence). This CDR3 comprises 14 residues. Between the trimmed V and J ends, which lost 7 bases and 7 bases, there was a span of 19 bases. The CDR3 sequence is CASTHVTGSLGYTF. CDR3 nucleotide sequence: TGTGCCAGCACTCACGTGACAGGTTCCCTTGGCTACACCTTC.

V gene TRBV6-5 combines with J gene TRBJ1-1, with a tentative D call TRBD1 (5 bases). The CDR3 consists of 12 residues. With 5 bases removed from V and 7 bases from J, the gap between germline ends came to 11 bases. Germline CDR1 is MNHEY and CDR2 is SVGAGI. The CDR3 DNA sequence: TGTGCCAGCAGTACACTAAGGGGTGAAGCTTTCTTT. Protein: CASSTLRGEAFF.

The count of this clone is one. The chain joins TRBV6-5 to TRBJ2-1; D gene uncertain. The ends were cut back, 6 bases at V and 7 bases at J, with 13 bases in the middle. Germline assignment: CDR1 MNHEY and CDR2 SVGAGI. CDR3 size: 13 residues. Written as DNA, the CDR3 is TGTGCCAGCAGAGAGATCTCTAGGAATGAGCAGTTCTTC. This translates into CASREISRNEQFF.

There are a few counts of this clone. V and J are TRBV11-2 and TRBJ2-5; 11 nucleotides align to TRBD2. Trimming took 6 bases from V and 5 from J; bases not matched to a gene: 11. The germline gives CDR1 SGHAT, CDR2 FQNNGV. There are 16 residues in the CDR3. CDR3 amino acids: CASSPRGLAVVETQYF. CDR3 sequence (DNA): TGTGCCAGCAGTCCCCGGGGACTAGCGGTTGTCGAGACCCAGTACTTC.

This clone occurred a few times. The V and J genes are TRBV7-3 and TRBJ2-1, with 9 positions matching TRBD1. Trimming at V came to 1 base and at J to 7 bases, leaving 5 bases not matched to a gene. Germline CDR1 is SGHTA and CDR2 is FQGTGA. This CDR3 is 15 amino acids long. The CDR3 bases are TGTGCCAGCAGCTTAAGCTCCGGGACAGGGAATGAGCAGTTCTTC. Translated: CASSLSSGTGNEQFF.

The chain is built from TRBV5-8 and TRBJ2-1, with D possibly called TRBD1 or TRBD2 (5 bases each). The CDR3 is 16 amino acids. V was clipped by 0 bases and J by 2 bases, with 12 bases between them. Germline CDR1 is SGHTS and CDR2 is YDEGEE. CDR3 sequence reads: CASSLEGWGTYNEQFF. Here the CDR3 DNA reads TGTGCCAGCAGCTTGGAAGGGTGGGGGACCTACAATGAGCAGTTCTTC.

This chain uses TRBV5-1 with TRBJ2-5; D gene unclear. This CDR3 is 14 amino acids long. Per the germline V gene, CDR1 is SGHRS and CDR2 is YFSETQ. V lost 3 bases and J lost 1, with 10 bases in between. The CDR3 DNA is TGCGCCAGCAGCTCCGGACGGACCCAAGAGACCCAGTACTTC. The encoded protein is CASSSGRTQETQYF.

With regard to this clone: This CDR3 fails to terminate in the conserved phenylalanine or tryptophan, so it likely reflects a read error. DNA for the CDR3: TGTGCCAGCAGCTTAGGGGCACTAGCGCCGTCTATCGAGCAGTACCTC. Its translation is CASSLGALAPSIEQYL. The chain employs TRBV7-6 and TRBJ2-7; 7 bases fit TRBD2. V lost 1 base and J lost 6; bases outside the gene matches: 12. The CDR3 totals 16 residues. CDR1 SGHVS and CDR2 FNYEAQ come from the germline V gene.

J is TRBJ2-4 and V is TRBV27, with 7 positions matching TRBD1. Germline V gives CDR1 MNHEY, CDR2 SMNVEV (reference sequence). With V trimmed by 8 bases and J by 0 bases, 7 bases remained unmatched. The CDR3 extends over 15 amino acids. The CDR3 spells CASAGQELAKNIQYF. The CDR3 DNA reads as TGTGCCAGCGCCGGACAGGAACTAGCCAAAAACATTCAGTACTTC.

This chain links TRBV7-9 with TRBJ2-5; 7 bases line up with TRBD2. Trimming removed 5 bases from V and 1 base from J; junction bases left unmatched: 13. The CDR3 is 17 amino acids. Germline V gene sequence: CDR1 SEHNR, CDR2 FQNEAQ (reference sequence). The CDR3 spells CASSPGRGGGGQETQYF. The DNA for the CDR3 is TGTGCCAGCAGCCCCGGGCGGGGCGGGGGAGGCCAAGAGACCCAGTACTTC.

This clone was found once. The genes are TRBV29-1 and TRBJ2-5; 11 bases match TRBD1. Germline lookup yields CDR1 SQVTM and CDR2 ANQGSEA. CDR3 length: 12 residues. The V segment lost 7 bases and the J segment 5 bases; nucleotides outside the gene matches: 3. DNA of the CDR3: TGCAGCGCCGGGGACAGGGGGGAGACCCAGTACTTC. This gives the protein CSAGDRGETQYF.

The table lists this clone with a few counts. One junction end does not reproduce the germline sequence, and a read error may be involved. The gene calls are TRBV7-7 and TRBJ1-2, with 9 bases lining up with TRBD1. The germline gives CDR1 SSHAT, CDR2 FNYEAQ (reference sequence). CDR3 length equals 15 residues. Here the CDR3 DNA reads TGTGCTAGCAGCTTATTTCGGGACAGGGAGAATGGCTACACCTTC. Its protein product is CASSLFRDRENGYTF.

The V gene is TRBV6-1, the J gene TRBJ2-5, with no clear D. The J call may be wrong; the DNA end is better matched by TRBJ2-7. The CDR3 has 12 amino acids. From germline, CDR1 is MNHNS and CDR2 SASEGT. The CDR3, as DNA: TGTGCCAGCAGACGGACCCAATACGAGCAGTACTTC. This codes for CASRRTQYEQYF.

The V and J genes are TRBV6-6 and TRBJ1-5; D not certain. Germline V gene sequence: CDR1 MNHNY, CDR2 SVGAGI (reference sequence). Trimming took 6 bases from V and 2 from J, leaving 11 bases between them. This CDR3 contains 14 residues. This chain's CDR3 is CASRKGNGNQPQHF. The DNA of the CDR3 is TGTGCCAGCAGAAAAGGGAACGGCAATCAGCCCCAGCATTTT.

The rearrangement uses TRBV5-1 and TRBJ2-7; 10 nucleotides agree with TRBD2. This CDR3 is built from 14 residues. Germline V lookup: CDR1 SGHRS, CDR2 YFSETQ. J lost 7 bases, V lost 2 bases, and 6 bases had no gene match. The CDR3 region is CASSLSGGAGEQYF. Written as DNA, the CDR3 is TGCGCCAGCAGCTTAAGCGGGGGGGCCGGGGAGCAGTACTTC.